The TCR beta chain described here comes from a study of spatial heterogeneity in lung cancer. At the level of the study: As counted in raw reads, each unique TCR and UMI combination appeared more than ten times on average.

One entry per CDR3 protein results from TCRdb running MiXCR on the 5' RACE reads. The sample holds some 45,000 distinct CDR3 sequences, 12% seen once. Time point: sample taken at primary tumor resection. Unsorted whole RNA of tumor, nontumor lung or frozen PBMC was sequenced. CDR3 length equals 14 residues. Trimming shortened V by 3 bases and J by 2 bases, and 7 bases separated the two germline ends. The germline V gene encodes CDR1 MRHNA and CDR2 SNTAGT. The sample consisted of PBMCs, taken at surgery. The chain has TRBV6-4 and TRBJ2-2, with D unresolved. The TCR comes from a female donor with early-stage non-small cell lung cancer. DNA for the CDR3: TGTGCCAGCAGTGATCTAGGCAACACCGGGGAGCTGTTTTTT. It codes for CASSDLGNTGELFF.